Below, one T cell receptor (beta chain) is given with its context. Its antigen is currently unknown. Via MiXCR, TCRdb re-called the 5' RACE reads, giving one row per CDR3 protein. The repertoire consists of some 270,000 distinct CDR3 sequences, with 15% to 19% occurring once and the leading ten covering 2.1%. The CDR3 is 15 amino acids. From germline, CDR1 is SGHDN and CDR2 FVKESK. Deletions cut 2 bases from V and 5 bases from J, with 16 bases between. This sample stems from a study of T-cell memory formation after mild COVID-19. Study-level information: There were largely donor-specific TCR clusters.

General study points: While clones contracting from day 15 to 85 were balanced between CD4 and CD8, later expanders leaned CD4+. Of the contracting clones, CD4+ ones lay mainly in CM and EM, and CD8+ ones in EMRA. Pre-infection memory already had some responding clones, implying cross-reactive memory joined.

This sequence was found in an adult woman who had mild COVID-19 (a few samples of this study predate the infection). Cell type and time point are not known. The source material was PBMCs or a T cell subset sorted from them (not recorded which). The rearrangement uses TRBV14 and TRBJ2-7; possibly TRBD2 for D (7 bases). In DNA, the CDR3 is TGTGCCAGCAGCCAACTGGGGGGGCCTTCCGACGAGCAGTACTTC. This encodes CASSQLGGPSDEQYF.